This TCR beta chain originates from a study of T-cell memory formation after mild COVID-19. Study-level information: Largely, TCR clusters stayed within a single donor. Study-wide results and caveats: SARS-CoV-2 specificity of second-wave clones peaking day 37 was unconfirmed. A balance of CD4 and CD8 characterized clones contracting day 15 to 85, whereas later expanders leaned CD4+.

TCRdb re-analysed the 5' RACE reads in MiXCR, keeping a single row per CDR3 protein. The table includes more than 300,000 distinct CDR3 sequences, under 25% detected once. This CDR3 is 12 amino acids long. Looked up from germline, CDR1 is MNHEY and CDR2 is SVGEGT. V was pared by 2 bases and J by 12 bases, with 3 bases of the junction left unmatched. This clonotype was detected only a few times. The antigen is unknown. The specimen was PBMCs or a T cell subset sorted from them (not recorded which). The TCR was taken from a man aged 18 to 30 who had mild COVID-19 (a few samples of this study predate the infection). Cell type and time point are not known. V gene TRBV6-2 or TRBV6-3 combines with J gene TRBJ2-3; 9 positions match TRBD2. CDR3 protein: CASSYGLASQYF. The CDR3 DNA reads TGTGCCAGCAGTTACGGACTAGCGAGCCAGTATTTT.